This T cell receptor (beta chain) was sequenced in a study of T cells after yellow fever vaccination (dated by TCRdb to between 2018 and 2021). For context, the study as a whole: The SMART-Seq v4 Ultra Low Input RNA kit was used to prepare libraries from fractions with low cell numbers. To follow T-cell clones before and after primary and booster YFV17D yellow fever vaccination, bulk TCR alpha and beta repertoires were sequenced over time. Two healthy male donors, one aged 18 to 30 and one aged 30 to 40 years, made up the cohort. Bulk PBMC replicates and cell subsets were isolated from blood drawn at multiple timepoints before and after both primary and secondary immunization.

Per the publication, the treatment or condition label means: live attenuated yellow fever vaccine strain. At each blood-draw timepoint, two biological replicates of bulk PBMCs were obtained. PBMCs were isolated from peripheral blood using a standard Ficoll-Paque protocol. TriZol was used to extract RNA from bulk PBMCs, from CD4 and CD8 fractions, and from dextramer-positive and dextramer-negative fractions. Ends trimmed: V by 8 bases, J by 4 bases; bases unmatched to a gene: 15. CDR1 LGHDT and CDR2 YNNKEL are derived from the germline V gene (reference sequence). Its CDR3 holds 17 amino acids, cysteine through phenylalanine. The retained sequence is limited to the CDR3, 51 bases, with the frame set at the first base. This clonotype was recorded at least ten times. The specificity of this receptor is unknown. Base-call qualities are not available, and no considerably larger clone is one nucleotide away.

The run used an Illumina NovaSeq 6000. TCR cDNA was made using 5'RACE template switching, a step that added a universal primer site and unique molecular identifiers. Priming of cDNA synthesis was performed from both the TCR alpha and TCR beta constant segments. Libraries were amplified in two PCR steps, with sample barcodes and sequencing adapters added in the second step. Sequencing of the libraries was done on either Illumina HiSeq 2500 (2x100 bp) or NovaSeq (2x150 bp). On the authors' methods: MIGEC handled demultiplexing of reads and collapsing into UMI consensus sequences, while MiXCR performed V(D)J alignment. Using edgeR on replicate PBMC samples, clonotypes were called vaccine-responding if FDR was below 0.01 and the log2 fold change was above 5 up to day 15. Bulk clonotypes were assigned CD4 or CD8 identity according to which sequenced CD4 or CD8 repertoire held them at higher abundance. Using fastp at Q25 and MiXCR, TCRdb reprocessed the public reads and kept productive beta chains. Duplicate CDR3 protein sequences are folded into a single record with the most common DNA and genes. Here the V and J calls rest on TCRdb's processing, not on the authors' analysis. Recorded for this sample are about 310,000 distinct CDR3 sequences; approximately 3.8% of them occurred a single time. The ten largest clones represent about a quarter of the sample.

Overall results and qualifications from the work: FACS-sorted repertoires could contain abundant contaminating clonotypes from the bulk population, so computational filtering was required. Most clones expanded after primary vaccination were re-detected after the booster (almost 97% of CD4 and about nine tenths of CD8), suggesting broad memory maintenance. A small share of clonotypes was detected in both CD4 and CD8 compartments, with the overlap likely arising from convergent recombination. The secondary T-cell response was found to be weaker but faster than the primary response, with a peak reached on day 5 rather than on day 15. The study included only a couple of donors, which limits how far the findings can be generalized.

The starting material was PBMCs, obtained on the day of the yellow fever booster vaccination. Recombination joined TRBV3-1 with TRBJ2-1; a stretch of 9 junction bases matches TRBD2. This sequence was found in a man aged 18 to 30 who received the YFV17D yellow fever vaccine. The CDR3 here reads CASAPGLARRGYNEQFF. The bases read TGTGCCAGCGCTCCGGGACTAGCCCGGCGGGGGTACAATGAGCAGTTCTTC.